Below, 8 T cell receptor beta chains from the same sample are listed, as sequenced in a study of T cell changes during pregnancy in multiple sclerosis. Method: immunoSEQ multiplex PCR; TCRdb's copy keeps in-frame clones and lacks some. The sample holds about 50,000 clones, 80% to 95% seen once. Source: CD4+ T cells from peripheral blood mononuclear cells, taken after pregnancy. Every receptor here comes from a female donor in good health, enrolled as a control in a pregnancy study.

The chain couples TRBV5-1 to TRBJ2-5; 7 nucleotides agree with TRBD2. Trimming removed 1 base from V and 4 bases from J; junction bases left unmatched: 4. This CDR3 region has 14 residues. Germline CDR1 reads SGHRS; CDR2 reads YFSETQ. The CDR3 DNA reads as TGCGCCAGCAGCTTGAACGGGGAGGGAGAGACCCAGTACTTC. It encodes CASSLNGEGETQYF.

The chain carries TRBV28 and TRBJ2-1; 10 positions match TRBD2. The germline CDR1 and CDR2 sequences are MDHEN and SYDVKM. The ends lost 7 bases at V and 0 bases at J; junction bases unmatched: 6. The length of the CDR3 is 16 residues. CDR3 in amino acids: CASTKAGGPSYNEQFF. Here the CDR3 DNA reads TGTGCCAGCACCAAAGCGGGAGGGCCCTCCTACAATGAGCAGTTCTTC.

The J gene is TRBJ2-5, the V gene TRBV21-1; the table assigns TRBD1, which was not confirmed against the DNA. TRBV21-1 is a pseudogene. This CDR3 spans 15 amino acids. CDR3 protein: CASSKQGRVGETQYF. The CDR3 nucleotides are TGTGCCAGCAGCAAACAGGGCAGGGTGGGAGAGACCCAGTACTTC.

V and J are TRBV7-3 and TRBJ2-2; a weak D match, TRBD1 (6 bases). CDR1 and CDR2 from the germline V gene are SGHTA and FQGTGA. This CDR3 is 18 amino acids long. Trimming stripped 1 base from V and 0 bases from J, with 15 bases between. The CDR3 DNA reads as TGTGCCAGCAGCTTAATGGTGGGGGCCGATCCGAACACCGGGGAGCTGTTTTTT. It encodes CASSLMVGADPNTGELFF. Full variable domain (outside the CDR3, taken from reference TRBV7-3 and TRBJ2-2): GAGVSQTPSNKVTEKGKYVELRCDPISGHTALYWYRQSLGQGPEFLIYFQGTGAADDSGLPNDRFFAVRPEGSVSTLKIQRTERGDSAVYLCASSLMVGADPNTGELFFGEGSRLTVL.

The chain carries TRBV18 and TRBJ1-2, with TRBD1 identical over 9 bases. V dropped 6 bases and J dropped 8; count of bases not matched to a gene: 7. The CDR3 has 13 amino acids. Per the germline V gene, CDR1 is KGHSH and CDR2 is LQKENI. CDR3 sequence (DNA): TGTGCCAGCTCGAGGGGGACAGGGAGAGGCTACACCTTC. Translation gives CASSRGTGRGYTF. The full variable domain, rest sourced from reference TRBV18 and TRBJ1-2, is NAGVMQNPRHLVRRRGQEARLRCSPMKGHSHVYWYRQLPEEGLKFMVYLQKENIIDESGMPKERFSAEFPKEGPSILRIQQVVRGDSAAYFCASSRGTGRGYTFGSGTRLTVV.

The chain is built from TRBV5-1 and TRBJ2-7; 7 bases agree with TRBD1. The CDR3 has 14 amino acids. Per the germline V gene, CDR1 is SGHRS and CDR2 is YFSETQ. J gave up 4 bases and V 0 bases, and 4 bases lay outside the gene matches. DNA of the CDR3: TGCGCCAGCAGCTTGGATGGCAGGGGGTACGAGCAGTACTTC. Translation gives CASSLDGRGYEQYF. Looking up the rest from reference TRBV5-1 and TRBJ2-7 gives the full variable domain: KAGVTQTPRYLIKTRGQQVTLSCSPISGHRSVSWYQQTPGQGLQFLFEYFSETQRNKGNFPGRFSGRQFSNSRSEMNVSTLELGDSALYLCASSLDGRGYEQYFGPGTRLTVT.

J is TRBJ2-7 and V is TRBV5-1, with 12 bases aligning to TRBD2. Trimming at V came to 6 bases and at J to 3 bases, leaving 10 bases not matched to a gene. The CDR3 contains 16 residues. Per the germline V gene, CDR1 is SGHRS and CDR2 is YFSETQ. CDR3 amino acids: CASTRLAGDLGYEQYF. The CDR3 DNA is TGCGCCAGCACTAGACTAGCGGGAGACTTGGGCTACGAGCAGTACTTC.

This clone showed up just a few times. The gene calls are TRBV5-1 and TRBJ1-5; TRBD1 is a possible D gene (5 bases). Germline CDR1 and CDR2: SGHRS and YFSETQ. Trimming stripped 4 bases from V and 5 bases from J, with 13 bases between. The CDR3 sequence is 14 residues long. CDR3 DNA sequence: TGCGCCAGCAGCCTGGGGCAGGTGGATCAGCCCCAGCATTTT. Its translation: CASSLGQVDQPQHF.